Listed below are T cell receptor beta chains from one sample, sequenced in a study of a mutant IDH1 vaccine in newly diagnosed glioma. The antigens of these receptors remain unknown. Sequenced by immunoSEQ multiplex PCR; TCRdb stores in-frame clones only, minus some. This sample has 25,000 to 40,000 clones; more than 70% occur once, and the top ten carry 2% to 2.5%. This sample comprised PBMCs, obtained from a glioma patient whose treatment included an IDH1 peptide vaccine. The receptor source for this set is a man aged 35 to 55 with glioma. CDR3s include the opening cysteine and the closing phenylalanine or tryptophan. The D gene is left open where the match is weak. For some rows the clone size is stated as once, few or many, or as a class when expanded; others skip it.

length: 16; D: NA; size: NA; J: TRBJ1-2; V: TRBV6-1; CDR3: CASSEAADSRSYGYTF; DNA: TGTGCCAGCAGTGAAGCCGCGGACAGCCGGTCCTATGGCTACACCTTC
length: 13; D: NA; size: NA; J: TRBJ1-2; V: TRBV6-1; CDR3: CASSLQGMSGYTF; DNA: TGTGCCAGCAGTTTACAGGGAATGAGTGGCTACACCTTC
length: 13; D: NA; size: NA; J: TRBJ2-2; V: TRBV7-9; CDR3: CASSFNRDGELFF; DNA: TGTGCCAGCAGCTTCAACAGGGACGGGGAGCTGTTTTTT
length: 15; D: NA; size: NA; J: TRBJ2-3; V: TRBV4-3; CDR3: CASSQDLPSEDTQYF; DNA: TGCGCCAGCAGCCAAGATCTCCCCAGTGAAGATACGCAGTATTTT
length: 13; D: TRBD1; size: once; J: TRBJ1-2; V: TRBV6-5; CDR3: CASSQGQGYGYTF; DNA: TGTGCCAGCAGTCAAGGACAGGGATATGGCTACACCTTC
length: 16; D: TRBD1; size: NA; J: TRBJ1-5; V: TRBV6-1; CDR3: CASSELRGQQNQPQHF; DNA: TGTGCCAGCAGTGAATTAAGGGGGCAGCAAAATCAGCCCCAGCATTTT
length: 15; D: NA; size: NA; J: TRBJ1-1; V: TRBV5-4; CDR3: CASITQGRANTEAFF; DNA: TGTGCCAGCATCACCCAGGGGAGGGCGAACACTGAAGCTTTCTTT
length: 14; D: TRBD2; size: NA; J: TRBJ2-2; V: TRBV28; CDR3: CASISGMNTGELFF; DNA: TGTGCCAGCATAAGCGGGATGAACACCGGGGAGCTGTTTTTT
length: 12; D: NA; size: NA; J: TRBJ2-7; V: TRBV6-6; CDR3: CASSYSDLGQYF; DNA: TGTGCCAGCAGTTACTCCGACCTCGGTCAGTACTTC
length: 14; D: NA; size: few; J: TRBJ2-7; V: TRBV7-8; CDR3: CASSLIWQAYEQYF; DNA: TGTGCCAGCAGCTTAATATGGCAAGCCTACGAGCAGTACTTC
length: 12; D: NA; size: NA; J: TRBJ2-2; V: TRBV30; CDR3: CAWIGGGGELFF; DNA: TGTGCCTGGATCGGGGGAGGCGGGGAGCTGTTTTTT
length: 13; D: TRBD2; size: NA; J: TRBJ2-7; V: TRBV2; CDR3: CASRLAGTYEQYF; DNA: TGTGCCAGCCGACTAGCGGGAACCTACGAGCAGTACTTC
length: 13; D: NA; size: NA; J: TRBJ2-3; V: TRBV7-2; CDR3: CASSLAPVDTQYF; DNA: TGTGCCAGCAGCTTAGCGCCAGTAGATACGCAGTATTTT
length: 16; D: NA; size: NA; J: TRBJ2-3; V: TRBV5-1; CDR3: CASSWDTGEGTDTQYF; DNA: TGCGCCAGCAGCTGGGATACAGGGGAGGGCACAGATACGCAGTATTTT
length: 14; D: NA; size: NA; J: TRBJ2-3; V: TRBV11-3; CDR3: CASSFLGPTDTQYF; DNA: TGTGCCAGCAGCTTTCTAGGACCGACAGATACGCAGTATTTT
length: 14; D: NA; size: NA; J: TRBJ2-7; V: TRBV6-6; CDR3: CASSYYPVSYEQYF; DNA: TGTGCCAGCAGTTACTATCCAGTCTCCTACGAGCAGTACTTC
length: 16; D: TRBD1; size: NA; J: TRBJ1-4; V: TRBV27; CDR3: CASSLGRGRTNEKLFF; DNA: TGTGCCAGCAGTTTGGGCAGGGGGAGAACTAATGAAAAACTGTTTTTT
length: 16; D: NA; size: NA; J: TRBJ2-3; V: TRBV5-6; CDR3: CASSSTGTSRTDTQYF; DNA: TGTGCCAGCAGTTCAACCGGGACATCTCGCACAGATACGCAGTATTTT
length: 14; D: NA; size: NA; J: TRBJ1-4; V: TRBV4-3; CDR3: CASSPNRRSEKLFF; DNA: TGCGCCAGCAGCCCTAACCGTCGCAGTGAAAAACTGTTTTTT
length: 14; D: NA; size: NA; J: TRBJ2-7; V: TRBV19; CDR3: CASSIDGRAHEQYF; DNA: TGTGCCAGTAGTATCGACGGAAGGGCGCACGAGCAGTACTTC
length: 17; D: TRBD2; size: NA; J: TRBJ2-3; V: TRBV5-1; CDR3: CASSLVPSGELPDTQYF; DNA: TGCGCCAGCAGCTTGGTACCTAGCGGGGAACTTCCAGATACGCAGTATTTT
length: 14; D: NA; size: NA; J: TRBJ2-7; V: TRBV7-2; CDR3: CASSSGTATYEQYF; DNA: TGTGCCAGCAGCTCCGGGACGGCAACCTACGAGCAGTACTTC
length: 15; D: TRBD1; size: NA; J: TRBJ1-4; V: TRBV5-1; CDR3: CASSTTGTANEKLFF; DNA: TGCGCCAGCAGCACTACCGGGACAGCTAATGAAAAACTGTTTTTT
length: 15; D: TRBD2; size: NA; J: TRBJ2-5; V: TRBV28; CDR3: CASSLPGGGRETQYF; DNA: TGTGCCAGCAGTTTGCCAGGCGGGGGTCGAGAGACCCAGTACTTC
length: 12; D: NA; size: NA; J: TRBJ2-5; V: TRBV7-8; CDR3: CASSPIVGPQDF; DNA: TGTGCCAGCAGCCCAATCGTGGGCCCACAGGACTTC
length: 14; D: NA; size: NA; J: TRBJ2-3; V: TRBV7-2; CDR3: CASSLGWQADTQYF; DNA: TGTGCCAGCAGCTTAGGGTGGCAGGCAGATACGCAGTATTTT
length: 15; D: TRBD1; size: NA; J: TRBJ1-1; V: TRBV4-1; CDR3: CASSQADRGDTEAFF; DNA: TGCGCCAGCAGCCAAGCCGACAGGGGAGACACTGAAGCTTTCTTT
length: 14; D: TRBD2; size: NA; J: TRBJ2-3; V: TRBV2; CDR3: CASSAGGRAAPEYF; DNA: TGTGCCAGCAGTGCGGGCGGGAGGGCCGCCCCGGAGTATTTT
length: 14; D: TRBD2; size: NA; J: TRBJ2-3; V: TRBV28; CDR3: CASSPGGPTDTQYF; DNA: TGTGCCAGCAGCCCGGGGGGGCCTACAGATACGCAGTATTTT
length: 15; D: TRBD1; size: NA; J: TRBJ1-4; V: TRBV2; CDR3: CASSAGQGRGEKLFF; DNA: TGTGCCAGCAGTGCGGGACAGGGAAGGGGTGAAAAACTGTTTTTT
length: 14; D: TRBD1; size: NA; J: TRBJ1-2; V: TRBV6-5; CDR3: CASRPPGTVYGYTF; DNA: TGTGCCAGCAGACCCCCGGGGACAGTCTATGGCTACACCTTC
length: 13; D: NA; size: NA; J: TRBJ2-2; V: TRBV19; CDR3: CASSRDSTSELFF; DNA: TGTGCCAGTAGCCGGGACTCAACAAGCGAGCTGTTTTTT
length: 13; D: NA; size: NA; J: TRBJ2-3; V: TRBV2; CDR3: CASSEERTDTQYF; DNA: TGTGCCAGCAGTGAAGAAAGAACAGATACGCAGTATTTT